This T cell receptor beta chain was recorded in a study of blood T cell repertoires in COVID-19. Study overall: The analysed material was cDNA or gDNA that came from T cells, B-cell-depleted T cells, or PBMCs.

J lost 4 bases, V lost 1 base, and 4 bases had no gene match. The CDR3 is made up of 16 amino acids. Germline V gene sequence: CDR1 LGHDT, CDR2 YNNKEL (reference sequence). Original handling: From reference gene primer amplification, estimates of nucleated cell counts were derived. Sequenced by immunoSEQ multiplex PCR; TCRdb stores in-frame clones only, minus some. V, J and clone size are those of that table, while D and trimming were read from the DNA. The sample has 99,000 or so clones; roughly 84% are singletons. The V call is TRBV3-1 (or the pseudogene TRBV3-2), the J call TRBJ2-1; 10 bases are shared with TRBD2. What was sequenced was peripheral blood. This sequence originates from a man between 60 and 70 years old with acute or convalescent COVID-19. CDR3 loop: CASSQGTAGGYNEQFF. In DNA, the CDR3 is TGTGCCAGCAGCCAAGGGACAGCGGGGGGGTACAATGAGCAGTTCTTC.